A single sample gave rise to the 14 T cell receptor beta chains below, sequenced in a study of shared clonotypes between healthy human individuals. Sequencing was performed with immunoSEQ multiplex PCR; in TCRdb, only in-frame clones are kept and a portion is missing. The profile covers about 960,000 clones, with roughly 72% appearing a single time and approximately 1.5% taken by the ten largest. The sample consisted of memory CD4+ T cells sorted from blood. Indicated subset: CD45RA-negative fraction. The source is a man between 18 and 35 years old in good health.

The chain recombines TRBV4-3 with TRBJ2-7, with 9 nucleotides matching TRBD2. V lost 4 bases, J lost 5 bases, and 9 bases stayed unmatched. CDR3 length: 15 residues. Germline loops: CDR1 LGHNA, CDR2 YSLEER. The CDR3 DNA reads as TGCGCCAGCAGCCCAAAACTAGCGGGTATCCACGAGCAGTACTTC. Translation gives CASSPKLAGIHEQYF.

Points on this clone: Compared with germline, one end of the junction differs, possibly owing to a read error. The chain employs TRBV6-1 and TRBJ1-2; tentatively, D is TRBD1 (5 bases). This CDR3 region has 14 residues. CDR1 and CDR2 from the germline V gene are MNHNS and SASEGT. The CDR3 is CASSEVGANYGYTF. The CDR3, as DNA: TGTGCCAGCAGCGAAGTTGGGGCGAACTATGGCTACACCTTC.

The chain combines TRBV7-2 with TRBJ2-1; 14 bases map to TRBD2. V lost 5 bases to trimming and J lost 6 bases; unmatched junction nucleotides: 6. There are 16 residues in the CDR3. CDR1 and CDR2 from the germline V gene are SGHTA and FQGNSA. The CDR3 loop reads CASSRLAGGPVNEQFF. CDR3 nucleotide sequence: TGTGCCAGCAGCCGACTAGCGGGAGGGCCGGTCAATGAGCAGTTCTTC.

This rearrangement joins TRBV10-3 to TRBJ2-7; the D is unclear. Germline values: CDR1 ENHRY, CDR2 SYGVKD. The ends were cut back, 6 bases at V and 3 bases at J, with 12 bases in the middle. The CDR3 spans 13 residues. Here the CDR3 reads CAISAYEDYEQYF. Written as DNA, the CDR3 is TGTGCCATCAGCGCCTACGAGGACTACGAGCAGTACTTC.

The rearrangement links TRBV5-4 to TRBJ2-3; 8 bases are a match to TRBD2. In germline, CDR1 is SGHNT, CDR2 YYREEE (reference sequence). The CDR3 consists of 15 residues. V was pared by 4 bases and J by 5 bases, with 9 bases of the junction left unmatched. DNA for the CDR3: TGTGCCAGCAGCCCCCCGGGGGGGGCTCGAGATACGCAGTATTTT. Its translation: CASSPPGGARDTQYF.

This clone was found many times. Within the sample, other DNA sequences also encode this same CDR3. V and J are TRBV29-1 and TRBJ2-7, with TRBD2 identical over 8 bases. V shed 4 bases, J shed 6 bases, and the junction held 2 bases outside the gene matches. Germline lookup yields CDR1 SQVTM and CDR2 ANQGSEA. CDR3 size: 11 residues. This CDR3 reads CSVVRGGEQYF. CDR3 in DNA: TGCAGCGTTGTACGGGGGGGCGAGCAGTACTTC.

The V and J genes are TRBV6-1 and TRBJ2-7, with TRBD1 matching 8 bases. The CDR3 loop spans 15 amino acids. Germline values: CDR1 MNHNS, CDR2 SASEGT. Unmatched junction bases numbered 11, after V lost 8 bases and J lost 2 bases. This CDR3 reads CASGFPTGVTYEQYF. The CDR3 DNA reads as TGTGCCAGCGGCTTCCCGACAGGGGTAACCTACGAGCAGTACTTC.

This clone was found once. The V and J genes are TRBV28 and TRBJ2-7; 8 positions match TRBD1. CDR3 length equals 17 residues. Germline CDR1 MDHEN, CDR2 SYDVKM. The V gene end was trimmed by 4 bases and the J gene end by 4 bases; junction bases not matched to a gene: 15. CDR3 coding DNA: TGTGCCAGCAGTTCCCCCCACAGGGGGGAAACCTTATACGAGCAGTACTTC. Its protein product is CASSSPHRGETLYEQYF.

The genes are TRBV4-1 and TRBJ1-4; D is unclear. V lost 0 bases to trimming and J lost 7 bases, with 12 bases between them. The germline CDR1 and CDR2 sequences are MGHRA and YSYEKL. CDR3 length: 15 amino acids. CDR3 nucleotide sequence: TGCGCCAGCAGCCAAGACGGCCGGAGTAGTGAAAAACTGTTTTTT. Protein: CASSQDGRSSEKLFF.

The rearrangement uses TRBV7-6 and TRBJ1-1; D may be TRBD1 (5 bases). CDR1 and CDR2 from the germline V gene are SGHVS and FNYEAQ. With 5 bases removed from V and 2 bases from J, the gap between germline ends came to 9 bases. This CDR3 is 13 amino acids long. The CDR3 sequence: CASSADSNTEAFF. The CDR3 DNA reads as TGTGCCAGCAGCGCAGACAGTAACACTGAAGCTTTCTTT. The full variable domain, completed using reference TRBV7-6 and TRBJ1-1, is GAGVSQSPRYKVTKRGQDVALRCDPISGHVSLYWYRQALGQGPEFLTYFNYEAQQDKSGLPNDRFSAERPEGSISTLTIQRTEQRDSAMYRCASSADSNTEAFFGQGTRLTVV.

The rearrangement links TRBV18 to TRBJ2-1; 8 bases fit TRBD2. Germline V gene lookup returns CDR1 KGHSH and CDR2 LQKENI. The CDR3 runs to 14 residues. V was clipped by 10 bases and J by 6 bases; unmatched bases: 11. CDR3 sequence: CATLPGAGANEQFF. The CDR3 bases are TGTGCCACCCTTCCGGGAGCGGGAGCCAATGAGCAGTTCTTC.

This clone appeared once. V is TRBV10-2 and J is TRBJ2-7, with 7 bases aligning to TRBD1. CDR1 is WSHSY and CDR2 is SAAADI in the germline V gene. CDR3 size: 16 residues. After removal of 9 bases from V and 1 base from J, the junction contained 15 bases not matched to a gene. The CDR3 protein is CASHIIQGFMSYEQYF. Here the CDR3 DNA reads TGCGCCAGTCACATAATACAGGGGTTCATGTCCTACGAGCAGTACTTC.

The chain employs TRBV13 and TRBJ1-4, with D possibly matching TRBD1 (5 bases). V was pared by 6 bases and J by 12 bases, with 20 bases between. The CDR3 consists of 14 residues. From germline, CDR1 is PRHDT and CDR2 FYEKMQ (reference sequence). CDR3 nucleotide sequence: TGTGCCAGCAGTGAAGGGGCCCGCTGGGCAGAACTGTTTTTT. Its protein is CASSEGARWAELFF.

This chain connects TRBV6-5 to TRBJ1-5; D is possibly TRBD1 (5 bases). The germline V gene encodes CDR1 MNHEY and CDR2 SVGAGI. The CDR3 totals 12 residues. V lost 10 bases and J lost 0, with 7 bases in between. The CDR3 region has the DNA TGTGCCACCGGGGGTAGCAATCAGCCCCAGCATTTT. This translates into CATGGSNQPQHF.